The 29 T cell receptor beta chains listed next were all sequenced from one sample in a study of pediatric ulcerative colitis. Only in-frame clones appear in the TCRdb table, and some are missing; sequencing was by immunoSEQ multiplex PCR. The table lists some 14,000 clones, 85% to 90% of them singletons, with 0.85% to 1% in the top ten. The specimen was blood. These receptors all stem from a boy between 10 and 17 years old with moderate ulcerative colitis.

The chain is built from TRBV19 and TRBJ2-5; possibly TRBD2 for D (5 bases). Trimming took off 6 bases at V and 1 base at J, with 12 bases between the two ends. CDR1 and CDR2 from the germline V gene are LNHDA and SQIVND (reference sequence). The CDR3 covers 14 residues. This CDR3 reads CASSPTRAQETQYF. As DNA, the CDR3 is TGTGCCAGTAGCCCTACGAGGGCCCAAGAGACCCAGTACTTC.

The chain links TRBV7-9 to TRBJ2-6; unclear D gene. This CDR3 is 19 amino acids long. Germline lookup yields CDR1 SEHNR and CDR2 FQNEAQ (reference sequence). Trimming removed 3 bases at V and 4 bases at J, with 22 bases between. The CDR3 sequence: CASSFYPAGIVTGANVLTF. The CDR3 DNA sequence: TGTGCCAGCAGCTTTTATCCGGCAGGCATAGTAACCGGGGCCAACGTCCTGACTTTC.

This chain joins TRBV4-1 and TRBJ1-1; tentative D call: TRBD1 (6 bases). The ends were cut back, 4 bases at V and 5 bases at J, with 20 bases in the middle. Germline CDR1 MGHRA, CDR2 YSYEKL. This CDR3 spans 16 amino acids. CDR3 bases: TGCGCCAGCAGCCCAATCAGGGGCAAGGCTTCGACTGAAGCTTTCTTT. Translation: CASSPIRGKASTEAFF.

This chain connects TRBV19 to TRBJ2-5; TRBD2 matches at 8 bases. The CDR3 has 14 amino acids. J gave up 2 bases and V 4 bases, and 3 bases lay outside the gene matches. CDR1 is LNHDA, CDR2 SQIVND, per germline (reference sequence). The CDR3 bases are TGTGCCAGTAGTACGACTAGCGCTCAAGAGACCCAGTACTTC. Translation: CASSTTSAQETQYF.

V usage is TRBV28 and J usage is TRBJ1-3; a weak D match, TRBD1 (6 bases). The CDR3 extends over 16 amino acids. The V end was cut by 6 bases, the J end by 2 bases, with 17 bases between. From germline, CDR1 is MDHEN and CDR2 SYDVKM. CDR3 amino acids: CASSRTGSEAGNTIYF. The CDR3 nucleotides read TGTGCCAGCAGCCGCACAGGGAGTGAGGCTGGAAACACCATATATTTT.

A single count supports this clone. This chain connects TRBV7-7 to TRBJ2-1; D may be TRBD2 (6 bases). V was shortened by 3 bases and J by 7 bases, with 19 bases between the two germline ends. Germline CDR1 SSHAT, CDR2 FNYEAQ (reference sequence). The CDR3 length is 16 residues. The CDR3 DNA reads as TGTGCCAGCAGCTTGTCACTAGGAGGGCCGGGGAATGAGCAGTTCTTC. Its protein product is CASSLSLGGPGNEQFF.

CDR3: CASSYFPVSGNTIYF. CDR3 DNA sequence: TGTGCCAGCAGTTACTTCCCGGTGTCTGGAAACACCATATATTTT. The V call is TRBV6-5, the J call TRBJ1-3; D unresolved. Germline values: CDR1 MNHEY, CDR2 SVGAGI. The CDR3 extends over 15 amino acids. With 1 base removed from V and 1 base from J, the gap between germline ends came to 8 bases.

The V gene is TRBV28, the J gene TRBJ2-3, with 12 bases identical to TRBD2. Unmatched junction bases numbered 7, after V lost 6 bases and J lost 9 bases. The CDR3 contains 14 residues. Germline assignment: CDR1 MDHEN and CDR2 SYDVKM. For the CDR3, the DNA is TGTGCCAGCAGCGAACTAGCGGGAGGAGTAACGCAGTATTTT. Translation: CASSELAGGVTQYF.

The chain employs TRBV28 and TRBJ1-2; 8 bases are a match to TRBD1. CDR3 length: 14 amino acids. The germline CDR1 and CDR2 sequences are MDHEN and SYDVKM. V was pared by 6 bases and J by 5 bases, with 8 bases of the junction left unmatched. Written as DNA, the CDR3 is TGTGCCAGCAGCGGGACAGGCGGCCTATATGGCTACACCTTC. Protein: CASSGTGGLYGYTF.

This chain uses TRBV2 with TRBJ2-1; no clear D gene. This CDR3 region has 15 residues. Germline V CDR1 and CDR2: SNHLY, FYNNEI. The ends were cut back, 6 bases at V and 5 bases at J, with 17 bases in the middle. The CDR3 DNA follows: TGTGCCAGCAGCCCTTTCGTTGCGCAGAACAATGAGCAGTTCTTC. Translation gives CASSPFVAQNNEQFF.

In regard to this clone: The final CDR3 position lacks the conserved phenylalanine or tryptophan, pointing to a likely read error. The DNA is left out, because the CDR3 cannot be placed on it with certainty; the CDR3 is given as TCRdb lists it. The rearrangement uses TRBV27 and TRBJ2-7; TRBD1 reflects the table's D call only, with no check against the DNA. From germline, CDR1 is MNHEY and CDR2 SMNVEV (reference sequence). The CDR3 is made up of 12 amino acids, end residues included. The CDR3: CASIPTGSPTSG.

This chain joins TRBV10-3 and TRBJ2-7; 9 bases align to TRBD1. CDR1 and CDR2 from the germline V gene are ENHRY and SYGVKD. V shed 4 bases and J 2 bases; nucleotides not matched to a gene: 9. There are 16 residues in the CDR3. CDR3 amino acids: CAISVSGQGNPYEQYF. CDR3 nucleotides: TGTGCCATCAGTGTGTCGGGACAGGGAAACCCCTACGAGCAGTACTTC.

The CDR3 spells CASSVGQTEGYTF. Here the CDR3 DNA reads TGTGCCAGCAGCGTAGGGCAGACTGAGGGCTACACCTTC. The chain couples TRBV9 to TRBJ1-2, with D hard to call. Deletions cut 0 bases from V and 8 bases from J, with 11 bases between. CDR3 length: 13 amino acids. The germline V gene encodes CDR1 SGDLS and CDR2 YYNGEE. The entire variable domain, with the rest obtained from reference TRBV9 and TRBJ1-2, is as follows: DSGVTQTPKHLITATGQRVTLRCSPRSGDLSVYWYQQSLDQGLQFLIQYYNGEERAKGNILERFSAQQFPDLHSELNLSSLELGDSALYFCASSVGQTEGYTFGSGTRLTVV.

This rearrangement joins TRBV5-1 to TRBJ2-7; 10 nucleotides match TRBD2. V lost 0 bases to trimming and J lost 4 bases; unmatched junction nucleotides: 7. Germline V CDR1 and CDR2: SGHRS, YFSETQ. The CDR3 covers 16 residues. For the CDR3, the DNA is TGCGCCAGCAGCTTGGGTCTAGCGGGAGTCTCGTACGAGCAGTACTTC. Translation gives CASSLGLAGVSYEQYF.

The gene calls are TRBV2 and TRBJ1-4, with D unresolved. The germline V and J ends were trimmed by 5 bases and 8 bases, with 12 bases remaining between them. Germline V gene lookup returns CDR1 SNHLY and CDR2 FYNNEI. This CDR3 comprises 13 residues. The CDR3 DNA follows: TGTGCCAGCAGTCCGTTCGACTTGGAAAAACTGTTTTTT. Protein: CASSPFDLEKLFF. Combining the CDR3 with reference TRBV2 and TRBJ1-4 gives the whole variable domain EPEVTQTPSHQVTQMGQEVILRCVPISNHLYFYWYRQILGQKVEFLVSFYNNEISEKSEIFDDQFSVERPDGSNFTLKIRSTKLEDSAMYFCASSPFDLEKLFFGSGTQLSVL.

This chain connects TRBV30 to TRBJ2-1; D is possibly TRBD2 (5 bases). Germline CDR1 is GTSNPN and CDR2 is SVGIG (reference sequence). V shed 0 bases and J shed 15 bases, with 12 bases lying between them. The CDR3 covers 11 residues. The CDR3 protein is CAWSVGAGGFF. CDR3 bases: TGTGCCTGGAGTGTCGGTGCCGGAGGGTTCTTC.

The rearrangement links TRBV9 to TRBJ2-2; 11 positions match TRBD1. Per the germline V gene, CDR1 is SGDLS and CDR2 is YYNGEE. This CDR3 comprises 16 residues. J was trimmed by 4 bases and V by 0 bases; bases with no gene match: 2. The CDR3 bases are TGTGCCAGCAGCGTAGCAGGGACAGGGGGCACCGGGGAGCTGTTTTTT. Translation gives CASSVAGTGGTGELFF.

CDR3 protein: CASSQVLGQGTYEQYF. The CDR3 nucleotides are TGCGCCAGCAGCCAAGTTCTGGGACAGGGCACCTACGAGCAGTACTTC. This sequence joins TRBV4-1 and TRBJ2-7; 9 bases are a match to TRBD1. V trimming: 1 base; J trimming: 2 bases; junction bases outside the gene matches: 6. Germline values: CDR1 MGHRA, CDR2 YSYEKL. The CDR3 loop spans 16 amino acids.

The rearrangement uses TRBV30 and TRBJ2-7; 9 nucleotides align to TRBD1. Losses at the gene ends were 3 bases for V and 4 bases for J; bases not matched to a gene: 10. This CDR3 has 15 residues. Germline V gene lookup returns CDR1 GTSNPN and CDR2 SVGIG (reference sequence). CDR3 region: CAWSHRDRVHYEQYF. The CDR3, as DNA: TGTGCCTGGAGCCACCGGGACAGGGTACATTACGAGCAGTACTTC.

The chain uses TRBV5-1 and TRBJ1-2, with a weak D call TRBD1 (5 bases). This CDR3 is 14 amino acids long. Germline CDR1 is SGHRS and CDR2 is YFSETQ. V gave up 4 bases and J gave up 2 bases, with 12 bases separating them. The CDR3 sequence: CASSMMGQNYGYTF. The CDR3 coding sequence is TGCGCCAGCAGCATGATGGGGCAGAACTATGGCTACACCTTC.

The chain links TRBV6-6 to TRBJ2-7; TRBD1 agrees at 9 bases. V lost 5 bases to trimming and J lost 2 bases; unmatched junction nucleotides: 4. CDR3 length: 14 amino acids. Germline V lookup: CDR1 MNHNY, CDR2 SVGAGI (reference sequence). CDR3 nucleotide sequence: TGTGCCAGCAGTATGACAGGGGGTGCCTACGAGCAGTACTTC. Residues: CASSMTGGAYEQYF.

V usage is TRBV30 and J usage is TRBJ2-3; 7 nucleotides match TRBD1. Losses at the gene ends were 2 bases for V and 2 bases for J; bases not matched to a gene: 10. The CDR3 has 16 residues. Germline V gives CDR1 GTSNPN, CDR2 SVGIG (reference sequence). The DNA of the CDR3 is TGTGCCTGGAGTTTGAAACAGGGGACCCTCACAGATACGCAGTATTTT. It specifies CAWSLKQGTLTDTQYF. Drawing the rest from reference TRBV30 and TRBJ2-3, the complete variable domain is SQTIHQWPATLVQPVGSPLSLECTVEGTSNPNLYWYRQAAGRGLQLLFYSVGIGQISSEVPQNLSASRPQDRQFILSSKKLLLSDSGFYLCAWSLKQGTLTDTQYFGPGTRLTVL.

The chain links TRBV15 to TRBJ1-1; D ambiguous. The germline V gene encodes CDR1 LNHNV and CDR2 YYDKDF (reference sequence). The V end was cut by 0 bases, the J end by 3 bases, with 11 bases between. This CDR3 comprises 15 residues. The CDR3 region has the DNA TGTGCCACCAGCAGAGATCTGGGTGATTACACTGAAGCTTTCTTT. This sequence encodes CATSRDLGDYTEAFF.

The chain carries TRBV28 and TRBJ2-7; D not certain. Germline V CDR1 and CDR2: MDHEN, SYDVKM. The CDR3 totals 11 residues. V was shortened by 3 bases and J by 3 bases, with 3 bases between the two germline ends. The CDR3 spells CASSLGYEQYF. In DNA, the CDR3 is TGTGCCAGCAGTTTGGGCTACGAGCAGTACTTC.

The chain links TRBV6-6 to TRBJ2-7; no clear D. CDR1 and CDR2 (germline): MNHNY, SVGAGI (reference sequence). V lost 7 bases and J lost 6, with 16 bases in between. The CDR3 consists of 13 residues. In DNA, the CDR3 is TGTGCCAGCACTCCCCTGGAAGGCGCCGAGCAGTACTTC. As protein: CASTPLEGAEQYF.

The rearrangement joins TRBV14 to TRBJ1-2; D possibly corresponds to TRBD1 (5 bases). Trimming took off 4 bases at V and 1 base at J, with 19 bases between the two ends. The germline CDR1 and CDR2 sequences are SGHDN and FVKESK. The length of the CDR3 is 17 residues. The CDR3 loop is CASSRLSGTLGNYGYTF. The DNA for the CDR3 is TGTGCCAGCAGCCGCCTCTCGGGGACCCTCGGTAACTATGGCTACACCTTC.

The chain has TRBV10-2 and TRBJ2-7; 7 bases fit TRBD2. V trimming: 4 bases; J trimming: 4 bases; junction bases outside the gene matches: 1. The CDR3 length is 12 residues. From germline, CDR1 is WSHSY and CDR2 SAAADI. CDR3 DNA: TGCGCCAGCAGTGGGACTAGTTACGAGCAGTACTTC. It specifies CASSGTSYEQYF.

This chain links TRBV27 with TRBJ2-7, with D uncertain. Germline V gene data show CDR1 as MNHEY and CDR2 as SMNVEV (reference sequence). This CDR3 comprises 12 residues. The germline V and J ends were trimmed by 5 bases and 0 bases, with 5 bases remaining between them. The CDR3 region has the DNA TGTGCCAGCAGTCACCCCTCCTACGAGCAGTACTTC. Translation: CASSHPSYEQYF.

DNA of the CDR3: TGTGCCTGGAGCGGGACAGGGGGCAATTCACCCCTCCACTTT. Translation: CAWSGTGGNSPLHF. V is TRBV30 and J is TRBJ1-6, with 12 bases identical to TRBD1. Germline V gene sequence: CDR1 GTSNPN, CDR2 SVGIG (reference sequence). The CDR3 loop spans 14 amino acids. V lost 3 bases to trimming and J lost 7 bases; unmatched junction nucleotides: 1.